The 26 T cell receptor beta chains in this list originate from one sample, sequenced in a study of response to subunit inactivated influenza vaccine. TCRdb re-derived calls from the RT-PCR reads in MiXCR, one entry per CDR3 protein. The table records about 780,000 distinct CDR3 sequences, around 18% of them present only once. This material consisted of PBMCs from blood, taken about 5 days after vaccination. These receptors originate from a man between 45 and 60 years old who received an inactivated influenza vaccine.

At least ten counts were recorded for this clonotype. This chain connects TRBV6-1 to TRBJ1-6, with D unresolved. V was shortened by 2 bases and J by 11 bases, with 10 bases between the two germline ends. The V gene's germline CDR1 is MNHNS and CDR2 SASEGT. This CDR3 is built from 13 residues. CDR3 protein: CASSEMGLTPLHF. In nucleotides, the CDR3 is TGTGCCAGCAGTGAAATGGGATTAACACCCCTCCACTTT.

In its sample, this clonotype was seen a few times. The chain combines TRBV18 with TRBJ1-2; possible D gene TRBD1, 6 bases. Trimming took off 0 bases at V and 8 bases at J, with 10 bases between the two ends. In germline, CDR1 is KGHSH, CDR2 LQKENI. The CDR3 covers 13 residues. CDR3 coding DNA: TGTGCCAGCTCACCACCGGGACAAAGGGGCTACACCTTC. Translated: CASSPPGQRGYTF.

The gene calls are TRBV5-1 and TRBJ1-4, with 10 bases identical to TRBD1. Germline V gene sequence: CDR1 SGHRS, CDR2 YFSETQ. Trimming at V came to 7 bases and at J to 6 bases, leaving 9 bases not matched to a gene. The length of the CDR3 is 15 residues. The CDR3 DNA reads TGCGCCAGCCAGATCTCCGGGACAGGGGATGAAAAACTGTTTTTT. This encodes CASQISGTGDEKLFF.

This clonotype was observed many times. CDR3: CASSGQGVNQPQHF. Written as DNA, the CDR3 is TGTGCCAGCAGTGGACAGGGGGTCAATCAGCCCCAGCATTTT. The V gene is TRBV25-1, the J gene TRBJ1-5; 9 nucleotides agree with TRBD1. This CDR3 comprises 14 residues. Per the germline V gene, CDR1 is MGHDK and CDR2 is SYGVNS. The trim removed 4 bases at V and 3 bases at J, leaving 1 base unmatched.

This chain joins TRBV7-9 and TRBJ1-5; no definite D call. The CDR3 is made up of 13 amino acids. Looked up from germline, CDR1 is SEHNR and CDR2 is FQNEAQ (reference sequence). The germline V and J ends were trimmed by 4 bases and 6 bases, with 10 bases remaining between them. The CDR3 DNA is TGTGCCAGCAGCTCGACCGCGACTCAGCCCCAGCATTTT. This translates into CASSSTATQPQHF.

The rearrangement joins TRBV7-2 to TRBJ2-3, with 8 bases aligning to TRBD2. Germline V CDR1 and CDR2: SGHTA, FQGNSA. This CDR3 contains 16 residues. J gave up 2 bases and V 4 bases, and 8 bases lay outside the gene matches. The CDR3 nucleotides read TGTGCCAGCAGCTCCCTTGGCGGGGGGAACACAGATACGCAGTATTTT. As protein: CASSSLGGGNTDTQYF.

Worth noting for this clonotype: This could be a read error, since a much larger clone is one nucleotide away. The chain is built from TRBV4-1 and TRBJ2-1; unclear D gene. The CDR3 loop spans 15 amino acids. Germline assignment: CDR1 MGHRA and CDR2 YSYEKL. The CDR3 bases are TGCGCCAGCAGACAAGATTCAACAGCGTACAATGAGCAGTTCTTC. It is translated as CASRQDSTAYNEQFF.

Many counts were recorded for this clonotype. The V gene is TRBV5-1, the J gene TRBJ2-1, with 9 positions matching TRBD2. Germline lookup yields CDR1 SGHRS and CDR2 YFSETQ. V lost 0 bases, J lost 5 bases, and 3 bases stayed unmatched. The CDR3 is 15 amino acids. As DNA, the CDR3 is TGCGCCAGCAGCTTGGTTAGCGGGAGCAACAATGAGCAGTTCTTC. Translated, it gives CASSLVSGSNNEQFF. Filled out from reference TRBV5-1 and TRBJ2-1, the complete variable domain reads KAGVTQTPRYLIKTRGQQVTLSCSPISGHRSVSWYQQTPGQGLQFLFEYFSETQRNKGNFPGRFSGRQFSNSRSEMNVSTLELGDSALYLCASSLVSGSNNEQFFGPGTRLTVL.

This clonotype occurred a few times. The chain employs TRBV6-1 and TRBJ1-2; the D gene is possibly TRBD1 (5 bases). Trimming left V 2 bases short and J 0 bases short, with 10 bases between. Germline V lookup: CDR1 MNHNS, CDR2 SASEGT. There are 15 residues in the CDR3. The CDR3 DNA reads as TGTGCCAGCAGTGAAAAGGGACCTACTAACTATGGCTACACCTTC. Translating gives CASSEKGPTNYGYTF.

The chain carries TRBV20-1 and TRBJ2-1; 12 bases agree with TRBD2. The CDR3 has 14 amino acids. V lost 3 bases and J lost 10; bases outside the gene matches: 7. Germline CDR1 DFQATT, CDR2 SNEGSKA (reference sequence). The CDR3 DNA reads TGCAGTGCTAGTGCTAGCGGGGGGGCCTGGGAGCAGTTCTTC. Its translation: CSASASGGAWEQFF.

V and J are TRBV3-1 and TRBJ2-1, with 10 bases fitting TRBD1. CDR1 LGHDT and CDR2 YNNKEL come from the germline V gene (reference sequence). J was trimmed by 9 bases and V by 10 bases; bases with no gene match: 9. The CDR3 has 13 residues. CDR3 loop: CATSGQGNIEQFF. CDR3 DNA: TGTGCCACTTCGGGACAGGGGAATATTGAGCAGTTCTTC.

This clonotype was counted a few times. This chain joins TRBV20-1 and TRBJ1-1; D gene uncertain. This CDR3 is 14 amino acids long. In germline, CDR1 is DFQATT, CDR2 SNEGSKA (reference sequence). V gave up 0 bases and J gave up 5 bases, with 13 bases separating them. CDR3 coding DNA: TGCAGTGCTAGAGATGGCCCCCCGGGGACTGAAGCTTTCTTT. Its translation is CSARDGPPGTEAFF.

This chain links TRBV5-1 with TRBJ2-7; possible D gene TRBD1, 5 bases. This CDR3 region has 13 residues. Germline V gene data show CDR1 as SGHRS and CDR2 as YFSETQ. V lost 5 bases, J lost 1 base, and 10 bases lay in between. The CDR3: CASRRGHSYEQYF. The CDR3 DNA reads TGCGCCAGCAGACGTGGACATTCCTACGAGCAGTACTTC.

This chain connects TRBV4-3 to TRBJ2-5; 7 bases align to TRBD1. Germline assignment: CDR1 LGHNA and CDR2 YSLEER. CDR3 length: 15 amino acids. V trimming: 2 bases; J trimming: 2 bases; junction bases outside the gene matches: 5. Here the CDR3 DNA reads TGCGCCAGCAGCCAACCGGGACAGAGACAAGAGACCCAGTACTTC. Translating gives CASSQPGQRQETQYF.

This clonotype was counted at least ten times. V is TRBV12-3 or TRBV12-4 and J is TRBJ2-7; 8 nucleotides align to TRBD1. The length of the CDR3 is 13 residues. V was clipped by 3 bases and J by 6 bases; unmatched bases: 4. The CDR3 DNA follows: TGTGCCAGCAGTTTCAGGGGGCAGGGCGAGCAGTACTTC. This gives the protein CASSFRGQGEQYF.

This clonotype showed up just a few times. The chain uses TRBV3-1 and TRBJ2-2, with D tentatively TRBD2 (6 bases). Trimming shortened V by 7 bases and J by 3 bases, and 12 bases separated the two germline ends. The germline V gene encodes CDR1 LGHDT and CDR2 YNNKEL (reference sequence). This CDR3 region has 14 residues. CDR3 in amino acids: CASKGGEYTGELFF. The CDR3 DNA sequence: TGTGCCAGCAAAGGAGGGGAGTACACCGGGGAGCTGTTTTTT.

The chain links TRBV4-1 to TRBJ2-7; 8 positions agree with TRBD1. The CDR3 has 16 residues. The germline V gene has CDR1 MGHRA and CDR2 YSYEKL. The V segment lost 2 bases and the J segment 0 bases; nucleotides outside the gene matches: 6. The CDR3 is CASSQSEGQVSYEQYF. CDR3 coding DNA: TGCGCCAGCAGCCAATCTGAGGGACAGGTCTCCTACGAGCAGTACTTC.

The chain is built from TRBV20-1 and TRBJ2-5; 7 nucleotides match TRBD1. CDR1 is DFQATT, CDR2 SNEGSKA, per germline (reference sequence). This CDR3 region has 13 residues. V was pared by 5 bases and J by 1 base, with 4 bases of the junction left unmatched. The chain's CDR3 is CSALTGPQETQYF. In DNA, the CDR3 is TGCAGTGCTCTGACAGGGCCCCAAGAGACCCAGTACTTC.

This chain links TRBV15 with TRBJ2-3; the match to TRBD1 covers 7 bases. V lost 2 bases to trimming and J lost 7 bases; unmatched junction nucleotides: 15. The CDR3 is made up of 17 amino acids. Germline V lookup: CDR1 LNHNV, CDR2 YYDKDF (reference sequence). CDR3 nucleotides: TGTGCCACCAGCAGAACAAGGGGGCAGGGCGTACAAAATACGCAGTATTTT. This sequence encodes CATSRTRGQGVQNTQYF.

This clonotype showed up just a few times. This sequence joins TRBV20-1 and TRBJ2-7, with TRBD2 matching over 9 bases. Unmatched junction bases numbered 12, after V lost 6 bases and J lost 0 bases. There are 16 residues in the CDR3. Germline V gene sequence: CDR1 DFQATT, CDR2 SNEGSKA (reference sequence). The DNA for the CDR3 is TGCAGTGCCCGAGGGGAGTCTAGCGGGGACTCCTACGAGCAGTACTTC. It is translated as CSARGESSGDSYEQYF.

The genes are TRBV20-1 and TRBJ2-2; D is undetermined. The CDR3 extends over 14 amino acids. Trimming took off 2 bases at V and 1 base at J, with 8 bases between the two ends. Germline loops: CDR1 DFQATT, CDR2 SNEGSKA (reference sequence). CDR3 region: CSARRLQNTGELFF. The CDR3 region has the DNA TGCAGTGCTAGACGACTGCAGAACACCGGGGAGCTGTTTTTT.

This clonotype was found a few times. This sequence joins TRBV7-6 and TRBJ2-3; 7 positions agree with TRBD1. Trimming cost V 3 bases and J 0 bases; bases outside gene matches: 6. The CDR3 is made up of 16 amino acids. Germline V gene sequence: CDR1 SGHVS, CDR2 FNYEAQ. The CDR3 protein is CASSFTGASSTDTQYF. CDR3 sequence (DNA): TGTGCCAGCAGCTTCACAGGGGCGTCTAGCACAGATACGCAGTATTTT. Based on the CDR3 plus reference TRBV7-6 and TRBJ2-3, the full variable domain is GAGVSQSPRYKVTKRGQDVALRCDPISGHVSLYWYRQALGQGPEFLTYFNYEAQQDKSGLPNDRFSAERPEGSISTLTIQRTEQRDSAMYRCASSFTGASSTDTQYFGPGTRLTVL.

This clonotype was recorded at least ten times. This chain connects TRBV4-1 to TRBJ2-2; 7 nucleotides match TRBD1. Unmatched junction bases numbered 7, after V lost 1 base and J lost 2 bases. The CDR3 covers 17 residues. From germline, CDR1 is MGHRA and CDR2 YSYEKL. In DNA form, the CDR3 reads TGCGCCAGCAGCCAAGGGTCGACAGGGCTTAACACCGGGGAGCTGTTTTTT. This gives the protein CASSQGSTGLNTGELFF.

The chain combines TRBV9 with TRBJ2-3; TRBD1 agrees at 8 bases. Germline CDR1 and CDR2: SGDLS and YYNGEE. Trimming removed 0 bases from V and 7 bases from J; junction bases left unmatched: 13. This CDR3 is built from 17 residues. CDR3 nucleotides: TGTGCCAGCAGCGTAGAGAAGGTTGGGACAGGAAGAAATACGCAGTATTTT. Translating gives CASSVEKVGTGRNTQYF.

This clonotype has only a few counts. The V gene is TRBV29-1, the J gene TRBJ1-3; D unresolved. The V end lost 4 bases, the J end lost 8 bases, and 9 bases lay between the germline ends. The germline CDR1 and CDR2 sequences are SQVTM and ANQGSEA. The CDR3 totals 11 residues. The CDR3 loop reads CSVVQSDTIYF. CDR3 DNA sequence: TGCAGCGTTGTACAGTCGGACACCATATATTTT. Drawing the rest from reference TRBV29-1 and TRBJ1-3, the complete variable domain is SAVISQKPSRDICQRGTSLTIQCQVDSQVTMMFWYRQQPGQSLTLIATANQGSEATYESGFVIDKFPISRPNLTFSTLTVSNMSPEDSSIYLCSVVQSDTIYFGEGSWLTVV.

The CDR3 spells CASSLGGQGSSDTQYF. CDR3 DNA: TGTGCCAGCAGTTTAGGGGGACAGGGTAGTTCAGATACGCAGTATTTT. V gene TRBV12-3 or TRBV12-4 combines with J gene TRBJ2-3, with 9 bases that match TRBD1. Trimming at V came to 1 base and at J to 4 bases, leaving 6 bases not matched to a gene. CDR3 size: 16 residues.